These 10 T cell receptor beta chains originate from one sample sequenced in a study of shared clonotypes between healthy human individuals. In the naive CD8 group, cells lacked CD45RO and were positively selected for CCR7, so terminally differentiated effector memory CD45RA+ cells were left out. Libraries were prepared by immunoSEQ multiplex PCR; TCRdb keeps only in-frame clonotypes and omits some of them. The sample holds millions of clones, less than 95% seen once. Material for sequencing was naive CD8+ T cells sorted from blood. These receptors all stem from a man aged 18-30 years in good health.

The CDR3 protein is CASSISAGVSTDTQYF. As DNA, the CDR3 is TGTGCCAGTAGTATTTCGGCAGGGGTTAGCACAGATACGCAGTATTTT. The J gene is TRBJ2-3, the V gene TRBV19; possible D gene TRBD1, 6 bases. Germline V gene data show CDR1 as LNHDA and CDR2 as SQIVND (reference sequence). Between the trimmed V and J ends, which lost 3 bases and 0 bases, there was a span of 13 bases. CDR3 length: 16 amino acids.

DNA for the CDR3: TGTGCCTGGTTTAAGACAGGGGGCGATGGCTACACCTTC. This translates into CAWFKTGGDGYTF. The chain is built from TRBV30 and TRBJ1-2, with TRBD1 matching over 10 bases. The V gene end was trimmed by 5 bases and the J gene end by 6 bases; junction bases not matched to a gene: 6. CDR1 and CDR2 (germline): GTSNPN, SVGIG (reference sequence). The CDR3 consists of 13 residues.

The chain carries TRBV4-3 and TRBJ2-7, with D maybe TRBD1 (5 bases). CDR1 and CDR2 (germline): LGHNA, YSLEER. There are 14 residues in the CDR3. The germline V and J ends were trimmed by 4 bases and 5 bases, with 15 bases remaining between them. The CDR3 DNA follows: TGCGCCAGCAGCCCCGCCAGTGGGGCGGACGAGCAGTACTTC. Translating it yields CASSPASGADEQYF.

The chain recombines TRBV27 with TRBJ1-2, with a possible D match to TRBD1 (5 bases). The CDR3 contains 16 residues. The germline V gene has CDR1 MNHEY and CDR2 SMNVEV (reference sequence). V lost 4 bases and J 5 bases, leaving 20 bases between the germline ends. CDR3 region: CASSSQGHPSHYGYTF. The CDR3 coding sequence is TGTGCCAGCAGTTCCCAGGGCCATCCTTCACATTATGGCTACACCTTC.

This rearrangement joins TRBV7-9 to TRBJ2-5; D is undetermined. There are 14 residues in the CDR3. The V gene's germline CDR1 is SEHNR and CDR2 FQNEAQ (reference sequence). The V and J ends lost 1 base and 3 bases respectively, with 9 bases between them. In DNA, the CDR3 is TGTGCCAGCAGCTTAGATAGTTGGAAAGAGACCCAGTACTTC. Residues: CASSLDSWKETQYF.

Details on this clone: The sample has other DNA sequences that encode this CDR3 too. The chain recombines TRBV6-5 with TRBJ2-7; D uncertain. The CDR3 has 13 residues. Trimming left V 2 bases short and J 4 bases short, with 9 bases between. Germline assignment: CDR1 MNHEY and CDR2 SVGAGI. CDR3 sequence: CASSYAAGYEQYF. The DNA for the CDR3 is TGTGCCAGCAGTTACGCGGCTGGATACGAGCAGTACTTC.

This clone has only one observation. This chain connects TRBV4-1 to TRBJ1-3; D remains unclear. Trimming cost V 4 bases and J 0 bases, with 10 bases left between them. The CDR3 runs to 15 residues. Germline V lookup: CDR1 MGHRA, CDR2 YSYEKL. CDR3 sequence: CASSPTTVSGNTIYF. CDR3 sequence (DNA): TGCGCCAGCAGCCCAACCACAGTCTCTGGAAACACCATATATTTT.

This rearrangement joins TRBV7-6 to TRBJ2-7; 7 nucleotides agree with TRBD1. Germline values: CDR1 SGHVS, CDR2 FNYEAQ. J gave up 5 bases and V 5 bases, and 9 bases lay outside the gene matches. CDR3 length equals 14 residues. CDR3 nucleotides: TGTGCCAGCAGCCCGACAGGGCTAGGCGACGAGCAGTACTTC. Translating it yields CASSPTGLGDEQYF.

The chain combines TRBV27 with TRBJ2-3, with 10 bases matching TRBD1. J gave up 4 bases and V 3 bases, and 7 bases lay outside the gene matches. CDR1 is MNHEY and CDR2 is SMNVEV in the germline V gene (reference sequence). The CDR3 is 16 residues long. CDR3 amino acids: CASSFRDRGLADTQYF. Here the CDR3 DNA reads TGTGCCAGCAGTTTCCGGGACAGGGGATTAGCAGATACGCAGTATTTT.

The CDR3 spells CASSLGDGPYEQYF. The CDR3 DNA reads as TGTGCCAGCAGCTTAGGGGACGGCCCCTACGAGCAGTACTTC. The chain recombines TRBV13 with TRBJ2-7; D is undetermined. The CDR3 covers 14 residues. CDR1 is PRHDT, CDR2 FYEKMQ, per germline (reference sequence). Trimming stripped 0 bases from V and 2 bases from J, with 8 bases between.